This T cell receptor (beta chain) was identified in a study of CD8+CD57+ T cells in acquired aplastic anemia. The CDR3 totals 14 residues. Between the trimmed V and J ends, which lost 5 bases and 1 base, there was a span of 12 bases. CDR1 is SGHTA, CDR2 FQGNSA, per germline. CDR3 and TCR beta VDJ profiling relied on genomic DNA as the template. One entry per CDR3 protein, called by TCRdb with MiXCR from the reads. The sample shows about 190,000 distinct CDR3 sequences, about 53% of them seen only once. Sequencing input: sorted CD4+, CD8+, or CD8+CD57+ T cells (not recorded which) from PBMCs. The clonotype comes from a human donor in good health, serving as a control. The V gene is TRBV7-2, the J gene TRBJ2-7; a weak D match, TRBD2 (5 bases). Here the CDR3 reads CASSLSRTSYEQYF. The DNA for the CDR3 is TGTGCCAGCAGCCTTAGCAGGACTTCCTACGAGCAGTACTTC.